Below are 21 T cell receptor beta chains sequenced from a single sample in a study of immune cell composition in non-small cell lung cancer. Measured with immunoSEQ multiplex PCR; TCRdb has only the in-frame clones, and not every one. The sample shows under 20,000 clones, over 70% of them seen only once. Normal lung sampling was at least 3 cm from the tumour, as distant as possible. Another study also made use of these data, one on CD4 T cells in lung cancer.

Sample: non-adjacent lung tissue. Receptors originate from a human donor with non-small cell lung cancer.

This clone was observed once. V usage is TRBV19 and J usage is TRBJ2-7; a weak D match, TRBD1 (5 bases). Per the germline V gene, CDR1 is LNHDA and CDR2 is SQIVND (reference sequence). Trimming took 3 bases from V and 3 from J, leaving 9 bases between them. This CDR3 has 13 residues. In nucleotides, the CDR3 is TGTGCCAGTAGTATGGGGCAGGGCTACGAGCAGTACTTC. It codes for CASSMGQGYEQYF.

This clone occurred once. This chain links TRBV7-2 with TRBJ1-1; TRBD1 aligns across 12 bases. V gave up 4 bases and J gave up 6 bases; unmatched junction bases: 15. The CDR3 consists of 18 residues. Germline assignment: CDR1 SGHTA and CDR2 FQGNSA. The chain's CDR3 is CASSSAGQGAGPYAEAFF. The CDR3 nucleotides are TGTGCCAGCAGCTCCGCGGGACAGGGGGCAGGACCTTATGCTGAAGCTTTCTTT.

V gene TRBV5-5 combines with J gene TRBJ1-1, with 12 bases fitting TRBD1. The germline CDR1 and CDR2 sequences are SGHKS and YYEKEE (reference sequence). The CDR3 is 15 amino acids. V was clipped by 3 bases and J by 6 bases; unmatched bases: 6. The CDR3 here is CASSSLGQGASEAFF. In nucleotides, the CDR3 is TGTGCCAGCAGCTCCCTGGGACAGGGGGCCTCTGAAGCTTTCTTT.

This clone has a handful of counts. At one end, the junction sequence differs from germline, possibly due to a read error. The V gene is TRBV2, the J gene TRBJ2-7, with unresolved D. CDR1 is SNHLY, CDR2 FYNNEI, per germline. The CDR3 length is 13 residues. Written as DNA, the CDR3 is TGTGCCAGAGGAACTGACGGACCCTACGGGCAGTACTTC. Its translation: CARGTDGPYGQYF.

The rearrangement links TRBV5-5 to TRBJ1-1; D is possibly TRBD1 (6 bases). The CDR3 contains 13 residues. Germline-derived CDR1 and CDR2 are SGHKS and YYEKEE (reference sequence). Trimming removed 0 bases from V and 5 bases from J, with 8 bases in between. CDR3 coding DNA: TGTGCCAGCAGCTTGGAGGGGGGGACTGAAGCTTTCTTT. Its translation: CASSLEGGTEAFF.

This clone was seen a handful of times. V usage is TRBV5-4 and J usage is TRBJ2-7, with 9 nucleotides matching TRBD2. The junction had 8 bases not matched to a gene; V was cut back by 2 bases and J by 2 bases. Germline V gene lookup returns CDR1 SGHNT and CDR2 YYREEE (reference sequence). This CDR3 region has 16 residues. The CDR3 DNA follows: TGTGCCAGCAGCTTTGATCAGCGGGGGGCCACCTACGAGCAGTACTTC. Translated: CASSFDQRGATYEQYF.

The CDR3 region has the DNA TGTGCCAGCAGTCTACGGACGAAGAGCAATCAGCCCCAGCATTTT. Protein sequence: CASSLRTKSNQPQHF. The chain links TRBV28 to TRBJ1-5; D gene uncertain. V was clipped by 5 bases and J by 1 base, with 12 bases between them. The CDR3 is made up of 15 amino acids. Per the germline V gene, CDR1 is MDHEN and CDR2 is SYDVKM.

This clone was found a few times. The V gene is TRBV6-5, the J gene TRBJ2-3, with a possible D match to TRBD1 (5 bases). CDR3 length equals 15 residues. V lost 0 bases, J lost 1 base, and 8 bases lay in between. Per the germline V gene, CDR1 is MNHEY and CDR2 is SVGAGI. The CDR3 DNA follows: TGTGCCAGCAGTTACTCGGGGCGCCGCACAGATACGCAGTATTTT. Translated, it gives CASSYSGRRTDTQYF.

V usage is TRBV9 and J usage is TRBJ1-2, with D tentatively TRBD1 (5 bases). Per the germline V gene, CDR1 is SGDLS and CDR2 is YYNGEE. This CDR3 has 13 residues. Trimming pared 1 base from V and 7 bases from J, leaving 11 bases between. The CDR3 loop is CASSVYEGLGYTF. The CDR3 DNA sequence: TGTGCCAGCAGCGTATATGAGGGACTTGGCTACACCTTC. Filled out from reference TRBV9 and TRBJ1-2, the complete variable domain reads DSGVTQTPKHLITATGQRVTLRCSPRSGDLSVYWYQQSLDQGLQFLIQYYNGEERAKGNILERFSAQQFPDLHSELNLSSLELGDSALYFCASSVYEGLGYTFGSGTRLTVV.

The CDR3 DNA reads as TGTGCCAGCAGCTCAATGACAGGGGGCTCCTACGAGCAGTACTTC. Protein sequence: CASSSMTGGSYEQYF. V and J are TRBV5-4 and TRBJ2-7; 9 bases agree with TRBD1. Germline values: CDR1 SGHNT, CDR2 YYREEE (reference sequence). This CDR3 region has 15 residues. V trimming: 3 bases; J trimming: 0 bases; junction bases outside the gene matches: 4.

The genes are TRBV6-5 and TRBJ1-4; tentative D call: TRBD1 (5 bases). Germline CDR1 MNHEY, CDR2 SVGAGI. The CDR3 contains 11 residues. Trimming took 7 bases from V and 7 from J, leaving 7 bases between them. The CDR3 loop is CASKGREKLFF. CDR3 DNA: TGTGCCAGCAAGGGGCGTGAAAAACTGTTTTTT.

This chain joins TRBV9 and TRBJ2-2, with 7 nucleotides matching TRBD1. Trimming cost V 3 bases and J 2 bases; bases outside gene matches: 10. Per the germline V gene, CDR1 is SGDLS and CDR2 is YYNGEE. The CDR3 contains 17 residues. CDR3 region: CASSDLDRLGNTGELFF. In DNA, the CDR3 is TGTGCCAGCAGCGACCTGGACAGGTTGGGTAACACCGGGGAGCTGTTTTTT.

The chain uses TRBV4-1 and TRBJ1-4, with TRBD1 as a possible D gene (6 bases). V dropped 0 bases and J dropped 5 bases, with 16 bases sitting between them. CDR1 and CDR2 from the germline V gene are MGHRA and YSYEKL. This CDR3 contains 17 residues. CDR3 nucleotide sequence: TGCGCCAGCAGCCAAGATCGGGCAAGGGGGAGAAATGAAAAACTGTTTTTT. Translated: CASSQDRARGRNEKLFF.

This clone was counted only a few times. V and J are TRBV7-2 and TRBJ2-3; D uncertain. The CDR3 contains 13 residues. Germline CDR1 reads SGHTA; CDR2 reads FQGNSA. Trimming removed 5 bases at V and 0 bases at J, with 6 bases between. CDR3 in amino acids: CASSPASTDTQYF. The CDR3 coding sequence is TGTGCCAGCAGCCCCGCTAGCACAGATACGCAGTATTTT.

This clone was seen once. The V call is TRBV9, the J call TRBJ2-3; 9 positions agree with TRBD2. The CDR3 covers 15 residues. V lost 0 bases and J lost 5; bases outside the gene matches: 4. Germline V gives CDR1 SGDLS, CDR2 YYNGEE. The chain's CDR3 is CASSVGRGGKDTQYF. The CDR3 DNA sequence: TGTGCCAGCAGCGTAGGGCGGGGGGGCAAAGATACGCAGTATTTT.

The rearrangement uses TRBV19 and TRBJ1-1; D gene unclear. Germline V CDR1 and CDR2: LNHDA, SQIVND (reference sequence). The CDR3 is 13 residues long. V lost 5 bases to trimming and J lost 4 bases, with 11 bases between them. In DNA, the CDR3 is TGTGCCAGTAGTCAACAAATAGGCACTGAAGCTTTCTTT. Its translation: CASSQQIGTEAFF.

Concerning this clone: The junction departs from germline at one end; a sequencing error may be responsible. This chain connects TRBV7-9 to TRBJ2-7, with D tentatively TRBD1 (6 bases). Germline values: CDR1 SEHNR, CDR2 FQNEAQ (reference sequence). The CDR3 is 11 amino acids. CDR3 region: CASSPGDTPHF. The CDR3 DNA sequence: TGTGCCAGCAGCCCCGGGGACACCCCGCACTTC.

The chain has TRBV9 and TRBJ2-7; D gene ambiguous. Per germline, CDR1 SGDLS and CDR2 YYNGEE. This CDR3 region has 12 residues. V was cut by 3 bases and J by 1 base, with 5 bases left in between. CDR3 in DNA: TGTGCCAGCAGCGGAGGTTCCTACGAGCAGTACTTC. It encodes CASSGGSYEQYF.

This clone was counted only a few times. The chain employs TRBV6-5 and TRBJ2-1; no firm D call. Germline V gives CDR1 MNHEY, CDR2 SVGAGI. This CDR3 has 13 amino acids. Deletions cut 0 bases from V and 8 bases from J, with 8 bases between. The CDR3 region has the DNA TGTGCCAGCAGTTACTCGAAAGGCTATGAGCAGTTCTTC. This sequence encodes CASSYSKGYEQFF.

The CDR3 loop reads CASSLWTGSTEAFF. CDR3 DNA: TGCGCCAGCAGCTTATGGACAGGCTCCACTGAAGCTTTCTTT. This rearrangement joins TRBV5-1 to TRBJ1-1, with TRBD1 matching 7 bases. Germline V gives CDR1 SGHRS, CDR2 YFSETQ. V lost 2 bases, J lost 4 bases, and 5 bases stayed unmatched. The CDR3 is made up of 14 amino acids.

The CDR3 here is CASSYSGDKIKAFF. The CDR3 coding sequence is TGTGCCAGCAGTTACTCGGGGGACAAGATTAAAGCTTTCTTT. This rearrangement joins TRBV6-6 to TRBJ1-1; TRBD1 is a possible D gene (6 bases). V shed 0 bases and J shed 9 bases, with 14 bases lying between them. Germline V gene sequence: CDR1 MNHNY, CDR2 SVGAGI (reference sequence). The CDR3 totals 14 residues.